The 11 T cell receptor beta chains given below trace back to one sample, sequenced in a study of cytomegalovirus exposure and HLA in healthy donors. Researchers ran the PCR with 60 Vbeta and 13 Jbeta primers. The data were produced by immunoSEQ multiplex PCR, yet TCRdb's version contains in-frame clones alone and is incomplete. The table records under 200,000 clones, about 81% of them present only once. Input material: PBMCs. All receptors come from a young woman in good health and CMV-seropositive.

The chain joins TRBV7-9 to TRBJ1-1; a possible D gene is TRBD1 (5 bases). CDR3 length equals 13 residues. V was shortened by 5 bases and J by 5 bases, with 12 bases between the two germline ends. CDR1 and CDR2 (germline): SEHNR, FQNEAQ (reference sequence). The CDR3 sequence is CASSVSGGTEAFF. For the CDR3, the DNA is TGTGCCAGCAGCGTCTCCGGGGGGACTGAAGCTTTCTTT.

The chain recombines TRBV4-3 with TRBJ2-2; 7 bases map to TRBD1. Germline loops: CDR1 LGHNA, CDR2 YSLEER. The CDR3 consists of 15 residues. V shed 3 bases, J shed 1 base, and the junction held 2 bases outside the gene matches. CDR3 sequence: CASSHGTVNTGELFF. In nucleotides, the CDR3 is TGCGCCAGCAGCCATGGGACAGTGAACACCGGGGAGCTGTTTTTT.

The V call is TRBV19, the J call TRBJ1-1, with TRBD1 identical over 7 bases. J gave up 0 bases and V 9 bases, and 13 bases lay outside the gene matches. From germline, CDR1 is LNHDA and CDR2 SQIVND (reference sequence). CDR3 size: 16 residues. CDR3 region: CARREIPGQMNTEAFF. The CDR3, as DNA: TGTGCCAGGAGGGAGATTCCGGGACAGATGAACACTGAAGCTTTCTTT.

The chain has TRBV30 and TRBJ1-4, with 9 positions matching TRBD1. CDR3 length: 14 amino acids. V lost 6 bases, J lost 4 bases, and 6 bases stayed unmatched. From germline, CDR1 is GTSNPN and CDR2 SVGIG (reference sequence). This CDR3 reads CACSRDRVNEKLFF. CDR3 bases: TGTGCCTGCTCCCGGGACAGGGTTAATGAAAAACTGTTTTTT.

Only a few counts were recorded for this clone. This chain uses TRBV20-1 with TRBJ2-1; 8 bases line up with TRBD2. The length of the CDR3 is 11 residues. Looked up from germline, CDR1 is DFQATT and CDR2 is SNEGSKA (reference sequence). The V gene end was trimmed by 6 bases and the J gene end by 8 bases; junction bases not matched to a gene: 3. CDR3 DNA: TGCAGTGCCGGGGGGGTCTATGAGCAGTTCTTC. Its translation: CSAGGVYEQFF.

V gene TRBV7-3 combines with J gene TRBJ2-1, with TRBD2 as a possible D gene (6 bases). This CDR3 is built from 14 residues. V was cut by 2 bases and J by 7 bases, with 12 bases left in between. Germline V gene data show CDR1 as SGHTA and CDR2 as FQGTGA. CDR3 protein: CASSLVGGRNEQFF. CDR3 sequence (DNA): TGTGCCAGCAGCTTAGTTGGGGGGAGAAATGAGCAGTTCTTC.

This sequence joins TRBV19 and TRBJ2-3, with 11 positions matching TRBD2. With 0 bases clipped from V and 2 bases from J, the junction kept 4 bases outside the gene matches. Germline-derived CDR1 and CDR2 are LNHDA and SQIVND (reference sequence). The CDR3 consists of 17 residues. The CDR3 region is CASSIEASGGTTDTQYF. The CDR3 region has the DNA TGTGCCAGTAGTATAGAAGCTAGCGGGGGGACCACAGATACGCAGTATTTT.

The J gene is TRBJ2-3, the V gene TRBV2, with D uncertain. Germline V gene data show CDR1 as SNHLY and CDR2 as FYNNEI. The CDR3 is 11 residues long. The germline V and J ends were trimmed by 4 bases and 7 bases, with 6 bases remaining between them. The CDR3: CASSVSNTQYF. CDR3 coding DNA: TGTGCCAGCAGTGTGAGCAATACGCAGTATTTT.

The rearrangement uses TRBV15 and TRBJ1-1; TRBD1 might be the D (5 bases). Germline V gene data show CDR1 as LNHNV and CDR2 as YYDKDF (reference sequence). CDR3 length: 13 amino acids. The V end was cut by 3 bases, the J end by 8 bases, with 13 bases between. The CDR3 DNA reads TGTGCCACCAGCAGGGTGGGGGGAGGCGAAGCTTTCTTT. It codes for CATSRVGGGEAFF.

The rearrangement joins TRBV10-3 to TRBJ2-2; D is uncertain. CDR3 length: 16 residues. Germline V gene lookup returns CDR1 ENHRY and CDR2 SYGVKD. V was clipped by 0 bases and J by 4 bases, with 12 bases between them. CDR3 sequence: CAISESMLAITGELFF. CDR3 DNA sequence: TGTGCCATCAGTGAGTCGATGTTAGCCATCACCGGGGAGCTGTTTTTT.

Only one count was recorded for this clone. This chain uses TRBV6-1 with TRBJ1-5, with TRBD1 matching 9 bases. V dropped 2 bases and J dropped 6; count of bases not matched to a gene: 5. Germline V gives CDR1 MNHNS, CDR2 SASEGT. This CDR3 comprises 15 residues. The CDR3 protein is CASSERQGGIQPQHF. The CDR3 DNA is TGTGCCAGCAGTGAAAGACAGGGGGGAATTCAGCCCCAGCATTTT.